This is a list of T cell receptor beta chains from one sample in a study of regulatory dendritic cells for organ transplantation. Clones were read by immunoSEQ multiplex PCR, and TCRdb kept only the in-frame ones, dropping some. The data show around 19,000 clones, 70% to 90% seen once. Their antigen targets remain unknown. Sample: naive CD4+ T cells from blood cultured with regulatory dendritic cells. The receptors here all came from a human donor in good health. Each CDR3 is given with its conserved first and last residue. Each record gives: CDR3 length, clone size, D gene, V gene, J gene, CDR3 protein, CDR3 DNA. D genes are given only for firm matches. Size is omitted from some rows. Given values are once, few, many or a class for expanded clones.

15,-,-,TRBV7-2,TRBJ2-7,CASSAGLGRSYEQYF,TGTGCCAGCAGCGCTGGACTGGGGCGCTCCTACGAGCAGTACTTC
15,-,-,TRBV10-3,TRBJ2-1,CAISAQGSAYNEQFF,TGTGCCATCAGTGCGCAGGGCTCGGCCTACAATGAGCAGTTCTTC
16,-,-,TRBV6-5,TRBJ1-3,CASSYDPGASGNTIYF,TGTGCCAGCAGTTATGACCCAGGAGCCTCTGGAAACACCATATATTTT
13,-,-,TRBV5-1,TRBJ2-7,CASSLAAGREQYF,TGCGCCAGCAGCTTGGCCGCGGGGCGGGAGCAGTACTTC
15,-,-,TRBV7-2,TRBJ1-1,CASSLSTSLNTEAFF,TGTGCCAGCAGCTTATCCACGTCCCTAAACACTGAAGCTTTCTTT
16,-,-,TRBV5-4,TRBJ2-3,CASSQEHRWKTDTQYF,TGTGCCAGCAGCCAAGAGCACAGGTGGAAGACAGATACGCAGTATTTT
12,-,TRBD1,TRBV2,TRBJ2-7,CASRTGSYGQYF,TGTGCCAGCAGGACAGGGAGTTACGGGCAGTACTTC
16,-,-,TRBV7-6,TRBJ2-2,CASSFNPGANTGELFF,TGTGCCAGCAGCTTCAATCCGGGAGCCAACACCGGGGAGCTGTTTTTT
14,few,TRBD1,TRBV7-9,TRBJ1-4,CASSRGTANEKLFF,TGTGCCAGCAGCCGAGGGACAGCGAATGAAAAACTGTTTTTT
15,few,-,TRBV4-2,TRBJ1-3,CASSQERGPWDTIYF,TGTGCCAGCAGCCAAGAACGGGGACCGTGGGACACCATATATTTT